One sample yielded the 20 T cell receptor beta chains listed below, sequenced in a study of OX40 agonist ivuxolimab in advanced cancers. The protocol was immunoSEQ multiplex PCR, while the TCRdb copy is restricted to in-frame clones and leaves out a portion. The profile shows some 25,000 clones, less than 80% of them singletons. Sample: CD4+ or CD8+ T cells sorted from blood, taken in a trial of the OX40 agonist ivuxolimab. These receptors originate from an adult with an advanced solid tumor such as melanoma, head and neck, liver or kidney cancer.

The gene calls are TRBV11-2 and TRBJ2-3; 14 nucleotides align to TRBD2. This CDR3 comprises 18 residues. Looked up from germline, CDR1 is SGHAT and CDR2 is FQNNGV. Trimming at V came to 4 bases and at J to 1 base, leaving 7 bases not matched to a gene. CDR3 bases: TGTGCCAGCAGCTACAGACTAGCGGGGGGGCCAGGCACAGATACGCAGTATTTT. It is translated as CASSYRLAGGPGTDTQYF.

The rearrangement joins TRBV21-1 to TRBJ1-2. TRBV21-1 corresponds to a pseudogene. The CDR3 has 17 residues. The CDR3 nucleotides are TGTGCCAGCAGCTTATTGACGTACAGCGGAGGACGCTATGGCTACACCTTC. This translates into CASSLLTYSGGRYGYTF.

The chain is built from TRBV5-8 and TRBJ1-5; TRBD1 aligns across 7 bases. The V segment lost 3 bases and the J segment 0 bases; nucleotides outside the gene matches: 12. Germline V gene sequence: CDR1 SGHTS, CDR2 YDEGEE. The CDR3 length is 18 residues. CDR3 DNA sequence: TGTGCCAGCAGCTCCACCCGACAGGGTGTCTATAGCAATCAGCCCCAGCATTTT. Its translation: CASSSTRQGVYSNQPQHF. Variable domain in full (rest from reference TRBV5-8 and TRBJ1-5): EAGVTQSPTHLIKTRGQQATLRCSPISGHTSVYWYQQALGLGLQFLLWYDEGEERNRGNFPPRFSGRQFPNYSSELNVNALELEDSALYLCASSSTRQGVYSNQPQHFGDGTRLSIL.

The chain links TRBV2 to TRBJ2-1; no clear D gene. Germline V CDR1 and CDR2: SNHLY, FYNNEI. The CDR3 totals 13 residues. The V end was cut by 7 bases, the J end by 8 bases, with 15 bases between. CDR3 DNA sequence: TGTGCCAGCACGAACGCCTGGACGGATGAGCAGTTCTTC. This translates into CASTNAWTDEQFF.

The V and J genes are TRBV5-1 and TRBJ1-1; D is ambiguous. Deletions cut 1 base from V and 1 base from J, with 8 bases between. CDR1 is SGHRS and CDR2 is YFSETQ in the germline V gene. The CDR3 contains 14 residues. As DNA, the CDR3 is TGCGCCAGCAGCTTGTGGCAGTCGAACACTGAAGCTTTCTTT. Translated, it gives CASSLWQSNTEAFF.

This chain joins TRBV30 and TRBJ2-3, with 8 bases that match TRBD2. V dropped 3 bases and J dropped 0; count of bases not matched to a gene: 14. Germline-derived CDR1 and CDR2 are GTSNPN and SVGIG (reference sequence). This CDR3 is 18 amino acids long. CDR3 amino acids: CAWSGLAGRQTSTDTQYF. The CDR3 DNA follows: TGTGCCTGGAGCGGGTTAGCGGGAAGACAAACTAGCACAGATACGCAGTATTTT.

V gene TRBV7-6 combines with J gene TRBJ2-3; 11 nucleotides line up with TRBD1. The CDR3 runs 17 residues. The V gene's germline CDR1 is SGHVS and CDR2 FNYEAQ. The V segment lost 6 bases and the J segment 1 base; nucleotides outside the gene matches: 9. The CDR3 DNA reads TGTGCCAGCAGACCGGACAGGGGGCTATACGGCACAGATACGCAGTATTTT. Protein product: CASRPDRGLYGTDTQYF.

The chain is built from TRBV7-2 and TRBJ2-2, with 7 bases identical to TRBD2. V dropped 5 bases and J dropped 4; count of bases not matched to a gene: 16. Germline assignment: CDR1 SGHTA and CDR2 FQGNSA. CDR3 length: 18 amino acids. Written as DNA, the CDR3 is TGTGCCAGCAGCCCCCGCCGAGGGCTAGCGGAGATCACCGGGGAGCTGTTTTTT. The encoded protein is CASSPRRGLAEITGELFF. Together with reference TRBV7-2 and TRBJ2-2, the CDR3 gives the full variable domain: GAGVSQSPSNKVTEKGKDVELRCDPISGHTALYWYRQSLGQGLEFLIYFQGNSAPDKSGLPSDRFSAERTGGSVSTLTIQRTQQEDSAVYLCASSPRRGLAEITGELFFGEGSRLTVL.

This chain connects TRBV2 to TRBJ2-7; D gene uncertain. CDR3 length: 12 amino acids. Trimming took off 7 bases at V and 4 bases at J, with 11 bases between the two ends. The germline V gene has CDR1 SNHLY and CDR2 FYNNEI. DNA of the CDR3: TGTGCCAGCAATATCTATACTTACGAGCAGTACTTC. Its protein product is CASNIYTYEQYF.

V gene TRBV5-4 combines with J gene TRBJ1-1; D not resolved. This CDR3 is built from 14 residues. Germline V gives CDR1 SGHNT, CDR2 YYREEE (reference sequence). The germline V and J ends were trimmed by 1 base and 6 bases, with 13 bases remaining between them. For the CDR3, the DNA is TGTGCCAGCAGCTTGTATGTAGGGTCCCCTGAAGCTTTCTTT. Its translation is CASSLYVGSPEAFF.

This clone was detected only a few times. V and J are TRBV13 and TRBJ1-1; D is ambiguous. Per germline, CDR1 PRHDT and CDR2 FYEKMQ (reference sequence). The ends were cut back, 5 bases at V and 4 bases at J, with 17 bases in the middle. The CDR3 has 15 amino acids. CDR3 protein: CASSPGPREVTEAFF. The CDR3 DNA reads TGTGCCAGCAGCCCGGGCCCCCGGGAGGTCACTGAAGCTTTCTTT.

This clone has only a few counts. The chain joins TRBV6-5 to TRBJ1-2; D ambiguous. V dropped 11 bases and J dropped 3 bases, with 16 bases sitting between them. CDR3 length: 13 amino acids. Germline CDR1 is MNHEY and CDR2 is SVGAGI. As DNA, the CDR3 is TGTGCCTCAGGTGGCAAAGCGTACTATGGCTACACCTTC. This codes for CASGGKAYYGYTF.

CDR3 sequence: CASSLWAGGKYNEQFF. The CDR3 DNA reads TGTGCCAGCAGCTTATGGGCGGGAGGGAAATACAATGAGCAGTTCTTC. The chain recombines TRBV11-3 with TRBJ2-1; TRBD2 matches 9 bases. CDR1 and CDR2 (germline): SGHNT, YENEEA. CDR3 length: 16 amino acids. With 2 bases clipped from V and 4 bases from J, the junction kept 6 bases outside the gene matches.

The V gene is TRBV4-1, the J gene TRBJ2-7; TRBD2 matches 13 bases. Per germline, CDR1 MGHRA and CDR2 YSYEKL. Losses at the gene ends were 4 bases for V and 4 bases for J; bases not matched to a gene: 4. The CDR3 runs 15 residues. In nucleotides, the CDR3 is TGCGCCAGCAGCCTTTGGACTAGCGGGAGTTACGAGCAGTACTTC. Its translation is CASSLWTSGSYEQYF.

A word on this clone: The junction departs from germline at one end; a sequencing error may be responsible. The chain combines TRBV6-1 with TRBJ2-1; D call uncertain. The germline gives CDR1 MNHNS, CDR2 SASEGT. The CDR3 covers 15 residues. For the CDR3, the DNA is TGTGCCATCAGTGACGGCGGAAGCTCCTACAATGAGCAGTTCTTC. Residues: CAISDGGSSYNEQFF.

This rearrangement joins TRBV27 to TRBJ2-1; D is perhaps TRBD2 (6 bases). Germline CDR1 reads MNHEY; CDR2 reads SMNVEV (reference sequence). This CDR3 comprises 13 residues. Trimming cost V 4 bases and J 5 bases, with 9 bases left between them. The CDR3 DNA follows: TGTGCCAGCAGTTCTAGCGTAAACAATGAGCAGTTCTTC. Residues: CASSSSVNNEQFF.

Only a few counts were recorded for this clone. V gene TRBV7-9 combines with J gene TRBJ2-1; D unclear. The CDR3 is made up of 12 amino acids. Trimming took off 2 bases at V and 9 bases at J, with 8 bases between the two ends. Germline V gene data show CDR1 as SEHNR and CDR2 as FQNEAQ (reference sequence). The CDR3 DNA is TGTGCCAGCAGCTTACCGGTTTCTGAGCAGTTCTTC. Translated: CASSLPVSEQFF.

V usage is TRBV9 and J usage is TRBJ2-1, with TRBD1 matching 7 bases. CDR1 is SGDLS and CDR2 is YYNGEE in the germline V gene. V trimming: 0 bases; J trimming: 0 bases; junction bases outside the gene matches: 12. CDR3 length: 19 amino acids. The CDR3 region is CASSVATGVVGRSYNEQFF. The DNA for the CDR3 is TGTGCCAGCAGCGTAGCTACAGGGGTGGTTGGACGCTCCTACAATGAGCAGTTCTTC.

This sequence joins TRBV2 and TRBJ2-1, with 10 nucleotides matching TRBD2. This CDR3 has 18 amino acids. The V gene end was trimmed by 4 bases and the J gene end by 4 bases; junction bases not matched to a gene: 13. Germline V gives CDR1 SNHLY, CDR2 FYNNEI. This chain's CDR3 is CASSGLGTSATFYNEQFF. DNA for the CDR3: TGTGCCAGCAGTGGACTGGGGACTAGCGCAACTTTTTACAATGAGCAGTTCTTC.

V gene TRBV15 combines with J gene TRBJ1-4; 7 bases map to TRBD1. The CDR3 is 16 residues long. CDR1 is LNHNV, CDR2 YYDKDF, per germline (reference sequence). The J segment lost 16 bases and the V segment lost 0 bases, leaving 17 bases of the junction unmatched. CDR3 coding DNA: TGTGCCACCAGCAGAGATATCACAGGGGACGGCCGAGATGGGTTTTTT. Protein product: CATSRDITGDGRDGFF.